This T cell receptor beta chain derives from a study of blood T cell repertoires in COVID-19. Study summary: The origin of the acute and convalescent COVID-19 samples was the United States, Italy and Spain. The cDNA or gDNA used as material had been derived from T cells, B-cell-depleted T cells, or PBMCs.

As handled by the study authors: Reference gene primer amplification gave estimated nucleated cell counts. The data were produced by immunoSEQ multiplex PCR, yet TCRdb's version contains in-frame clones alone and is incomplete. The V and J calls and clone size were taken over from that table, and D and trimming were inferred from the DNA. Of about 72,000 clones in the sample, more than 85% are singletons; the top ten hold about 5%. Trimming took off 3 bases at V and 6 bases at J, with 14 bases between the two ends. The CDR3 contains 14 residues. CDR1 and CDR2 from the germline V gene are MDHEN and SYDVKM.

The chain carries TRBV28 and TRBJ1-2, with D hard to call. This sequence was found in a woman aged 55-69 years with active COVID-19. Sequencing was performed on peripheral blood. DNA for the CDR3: TGTGCCAGCAGTTTTAGTGGCAGGCCGGATGGCTACACCTTC. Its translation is CASSFSGRPDGYTF.